This T cell receptor beta chain was recovered during a study of shared clonotypes between healthy human individuals. CDR1 and CDR2 (germline): SGHTA, FQGNSA. The CDR3 runs 13 residues. Trimming at V came to 5 bases and at J to 4 bases, leaving 4 bases not matched to a gene. Using immunoSEQ multiplex PCR, the repertoire was profiled, and TCRdb retains in-frame clones only, with some absent. Of more than 2,000,000 clones listed, 93% were seen once; the top ten hold about 0.41%. The clonotype originates from a man younger than 30 in good health. Some clones in this sample may be carry-over from other donors' samples. The chain couples TRBV7-2 to TRBJ2-5; 7 nucleotides agree with TRBD2. The sequenced sample consisted of naive CD4+ T cells from PBMCs. As for subset: CD45RA+ positively selected. DNA of the CDR3: TGTGCCAGCAGCGTCCGGACTAGAGAGACCCAGTACTTC. Its protein is CASSVRTRETQYF.